The rows below give T cell receptor beta chains drawn from one sample of a study of human T cells and chemical hapten exposure. TCRdb ran MiXCR on the 5' RACE reads and lists one entry per CDR3 protein. Of around 82,000 distinct CDR3 sequences in the sample, 6% to 8.5% are singletons; the top ten hold 2% to 2.5%. Receptor source: a male donor in good health. Both conserved end residues are part of each CDR3. The D gene is left open where the match is weak. Size is omitted from some rows. Given values are once, few, many or a class for expanded clones.

d_gene: .; abundance: many; j_gene: TRBJ2-3; v_gene: TRBV7-2; CDR3aa: CASSFDPPDTQYF; CDR3nt: TGTGCCAGCAGCTTTGATCCTCCAGATACGCAGTATTTT
d_gene: TRBD2; abundance: many; j_gene: TRBJ2-7; v_gene: TRBV5-1; CDR3aa: CASSLASGAYEQYF; CDR3nt: TGCGCCAGCAGCTTGGCTAGCGGAGCCTACGAGCAGTACTTC
d_gene: .; abundance: .; j_gene: TRBJ1-4; v_gene: TRBV7-2; CDR3aa: CASSFLGRNEKLFF; CDR3nt: TGTGCCAGCAGCTTTCTCGGCCGAAATGAAAAACTGTTTTTT
d_gene: .; abundance: few; j_gene: TRBJ1-1; v_gene: TRBV6-5; CDR3aa: CASSYRQGIVAFF; CDR3nt: TGTGCCAGCAGTTATAGGCAGGGGATTGTGGCTTTCTTT
d_gene: .; abundance: many; j_gene: TRBJ2-2; v_gene: TRBV20-1; CDR3aa: CSARGHSNTGELFF; CDR3nt: TGCAGTGCTAGGGGACACTCGAACACCGGGGAGCTGTTTTTT
d_gene: .; abundance: few; j_gene: TRBJ2-7; v_gene: TRBV10-3; CDR3aa: CASRRGADEQYF; CDR3nt: TGTGCCTCACGCAGAGGGGCCGACGAGCAGTACTTC
d_gene: .; abundance: .; j_gene: TRBJ2-1; v_gene: TRBV7-8; CDR3aa: CASSRVGYNEQFF; CDR3nt: TGTGCCAGCAGCAGGGTGGGCTACAATGAGCAGTTCTTC
d_gene: .; abundance: many; j_gene: TRBJ2-1; v_gene: TRBV4-1; CDR3aa: CASSRDTRDEQFF; CDR3nt: TGCGCCAGCAGCCGAGACACCCGGGATGAGCAGTTCTTC
d_gene: .; abundance: .; j_gene: TRBJ2-5; v_gene: TRBV2; CDR3aa: CASAVSSAEETQYF; CDR3nt: TGTGCCAGCGCGGTTTCTAGCGCGGAAGAGACCCAGTACTTC
d_gene: .; abundance: few; j_gene: TRBJ2-5; v_gene: TRBV10-3; CDR3aa: CAISESEETQYF; CDR3nt: TGTGCCATCAGTGAGTCCGAAGAGACCCAGTACTTC
d_gene: TRBD1; abundance: many; j_gene: TRBJ2-1; v_gene: TRBV4-1; CDR3aa: CASSQGGLRQGYNEQFF; CDR3nt: TGCGCCAGCAGCCAAGGGGGCCTACGACAGGGCTACAATGAGCAGTTCTTC
d_gene: TRBD1; abundance: few; j_gene: TRBJ2-7; v_gene: TRBV12-3/TRBV12-4; CDR3aa: CASSQRPGQGYEQYF; CDR3nt: TGTGCCAGCAGTCAACGCCCGGGACAGGGGTACGAGCAGTACTTC
d_gene: .; abundance: .; j_gene: TRBJ1-4; v_gene: TRBV7-2; CDR3aa: CASKGGATNEKLFF; CDR3nt: TGTGCCAGCAAAGGGGGTGCAACTAATGAAAAACTGTTTTTT
d_gene: TRBD2; abundance: .; j_gene: TRBJ2-1; v_gene: TRBV7-2; CDR3aa: CASSLVGASGRPYNEQFF; CDR3nt: TGTGCCAGCAGCTTAGTGGGAGCTAGCGGGAGGCCCTACAATGAGCAGTTCTTC
d_gene: TRBD2; abundance: .; j_gene: TRBJ2-1; v_gene: TRBV20-1; CDR3aa: CSASADPGGYNEQFF; CDR3nt: TGCAGTGCTAGTGCGGATCCGGGGGGCTACAATGAGCAGTTCTTC
d_gene: .; abundance: few; j_gene: TRBJ2-7; v_gene: TRBV6-5; CDR3aa: CASSYSEGTLEQYF; CDR3nt: TGTGCCAGCAGTTACTCGGAAGGGACGTTGGAGCAGTACTTC
d_gene: .; abundance: .; j_gene: TRBJ1-2; v_gene: TRBV9; CDR3aa: CASSVDAGAHYGYTF; CDR3nt: TGTGCCAGCAGCGTAGATGCAGGGGCCCACTATGGCTACACCTTC
d_gene: .; abundance: .; j_gene: TRBJ2-2; v_gene: TRBV20-1; CDR3aa: CSARDRAGANTGELFF; CDR3nt: TGCAGTGCTAGAGATCGGGCCGGGGCCAACACCGGGGAGCTGTTTTTT
d_gene: .; abundance: few; j_gene: TRBJ2-1; v_gene: TRBV7-2; CDR3aa: CASSFTRRVEQFF; CDR3nt: TGTGCCAGCAGCTTTACTAGGAGGGTTGAGCAGTTCTTC
d_gene: .; abundance: many; j_gene: TRBJ1-2; v_gene: TRBV29-1; CDR3aa: CSVGAQGANYGYTF; CDR3nt: TGCAGCGTTGGGGCACAGGGAGCTAACTATGGCTACACCTTC
d_gene: .; abundance: .; j_gene: TRBJ1-4; v_gene: TRBV28; CDR3aa: CASSRGRINEKLFF; CDR3nt: TGTGCCAGCAGCCGGGGACGGATAAATGAAAAACTGTTTTTT
d_gene: TRBD1; abundance: .; j_gene: TRBJ2-1; v_gene: TRBV20-1; CDR3aa: CSARTGGWNEQFF; CDR3nt: TGCAGTGCTAGAACAGGGGGCTGGAATGAGCAGTTCTTC
d_gene: TRBD2; abundance: .; j_gene: TRBJ2-7; v_gene: TRBV7-2; CDR3aa: CASSFPTSGRAPTYEQYF; CDR3nt: TGTGCCAGCAGCTTTCCGACTAGCGGGAGGGCACCTACCTACGAGCAGTACTTC
d_gene: .; abundance: .; j_gene: TRBJ2-1; v_gene: TRBV25-1; CDR3aa: CASSGGQNLFSYNEQFF; CDR3nt: TGTGCCAGCAGTGGGGGACAAAACCTCTTCTCCTACAATGAGCAGTTCTTC
d_gene: .; abundance: many; j_gene: TRBJ1-1; v_gene: TRBV5-1; CDR3aa: CASSQGPNTEAFF; CDR3nt: TGCGCCAGCAGCCAGGGGCCCAACACTGAAGCTTTCTTT
d_gene: TRBD1; abundance: few; j_gene: TRBJ1-2; v_gene: TRBV6-5; CDR3aa: CASSYSKGGEGYGYTF; CDR3nt: TGTGCCAGCAGTTACTCGAAAGGGGGCGAAGGCTATGGCTACACCTTC
d_gene: TRBD2; abundance: many; j_gene: TRBJ2-7; v_gene: TRBV5-1; CDR3aa: CASSLVGGRRPYEQYF; CDR3nt: TGCGCCAGCAGCTTGGTCGGCGGGAGGCGCCCCTACGAGCAGTACTTC
d_gene: .; abundance: .; j_gene: TRBJ1-1; v_gene: TRBV12-3/TRBV12-4; CDR3aa: CASSLWGRGNTEAFF; CDR3nt: TGTGCCAGCAGTTTATGGGGCAGGGGGAACACTGAAGCTTTCTTT
d_gene: TRBD1; abundance: few; j_gene: TRBJ1-5; v_gene: TRBV7-2; CDR3aa: CASSFQTGSNQPQHF; CDR3nt: TGTGCCAGCAGCTTCCAGACAGGGAGCAATCAGCCCCAGCATTTT
d_gene: TRBD2; abundance: many; j_gene: TRBJ2-5; v_gene: TRBV12-3/TRBV12-4; CDR3aa: CASSPLRPGGQETQYF; CDR3nt: TGTGCCAGCAGTCCCTTGCGGCCGGGGGGCCAAGAGACCCAGTACTTC
d_gene: .; abundance: few; j_gene: TRBJ1-2; v_gene: TRBV9; CDR3aa: CASSSGQRDGYTF; CDR3nt: TGTGCCAGCAGCTCTGGCCAGCGGGATGGCTACACCTTC
d_gene: TRBD2; abundance: many; j_gene: TRBJ2-3; v_gene: TRBV12-3/TRBV12-4; CDR3aa: CASSYGLAGSTDTQYF; CDR3nt: TGTGCCAGCAGTTACGGACTAGCGGGAAGCACAGATACGCAGTATTTT
d_gene: .; abundance: many; j_gene: TRBJ2-7; v_gene: TRBV20-1; CDR3aa: CSASPSLGGLLYEQYF; CDR3nt: TGCAGTGCTAGCCCCTCCTTAGGAGGACTTCTCTACGAGCAGTACTTC
d_gene: .; abundance: many; j_gene: TRBJ2-7; v_gene: TRBV20-1; CDR3aa: CSVLGQPSSYEQYF; CDR3nt: TGCAGTGTTCTAGGACAGCCTAGCTCCTACGAGCAGTACTTC
d_gene: .; abundance: few; j_gene: TRBJ2-3; v_gene: TRBV29-1; CDR3aa: CSVGADTQYF; CDR3nt: TGCAGCGTCGGGGCGGATACGCAGTATTTT
d_gene: .; abundance: .; j_gene: TRBJ2-3; v_gene: TRBV29-1; CDR3aa: CSAALGATSTDTQYF; CDR3nt: TGCAGCGCCGCACTAGGGGCCACTAGCACAGATACGCAGTATTTT
d_gene: TRBD1; abundance: many; j_gene: TRBJ2-5; v_gene: TRBV10-3; CDR3aa: CAISESSRTGQETQYF; CDR3nt: TGTGCCATCAGTGAGTCGAGCAGGACAGGTCAAGAGACCCAGTACTTC
d_gene: .; abundance: .; j_gene: TRBJ2-1; v_gene: TRBV6-2/TRBV6-3; CDR3aa: CASSVGVNEQFF; CDR3nt: TGTGCCAGCAGCGTGGGGGTTAATGAGCAGTTCTTC
d_gene: TRBD1; abundance: few; j_gene: TRBJ2-2; v_gene: TRBV10-3; CDR3aa: CAIRPGTGDTGELFF; CDR3nt: TGTGCCATCAGACCCGGGACAGGGGACACCGGGGAGCTGTTTTTT
d_gene: TRBD1; abundance: many; j_gene: TRBJ1-5; v_gene: TRBV10-3; CDR3aa: CAISESGQGADSNQPQHF; CDR3nt: TGTGCCATCAGTGAGTCCGGACAGGGAGCTGATAGCAATCAGCCCCAGCATTTT
d_gene: .; abundance: many; j_gene: TRBJ1-3; v_gene: TRBV12-3/TRBV12-4; CDR3aa: CASSPTGSGNTIYF; CDR3nt: TGTGCCAGCAGTCCGACAGGCTCTGGAAACACCATATATTTT